The 10 T cell receptor beta chains presented below share a single source sample, sequenced in a study of identical twins. TCRdb analysed the 5' RACE reads with MiXCR anew, one entry per CDR3 protein. This table holds more than 400,000 distinct CDR3 sequences, approximately 14% found once. The same sample was also used in a study of yellow fever vaccine responses in identical twins.

Material for sequencing was CD4+ T cells sorted from blood. Every receptor here comes from a young woman in good health.

With respect to this clonotype: The junction does not match germline at one end; this may be a read error. The rearrangement uses TRBV6-1 and TRBJ2-2, with TRBD1 matching over 8 bases. This CDR3 is 16 amino acids long. Germline CDR1 MNHNS, CDR2 SASEGT. The CDR3 bases are TGTGCCAGCAGGCCGGGACAGGCTATAAACATCGGGGAGCTGTTTTTT. Its translation: CASRPGQAINIGELFF.

The J gene is TRBJ2-5, the V gene TRBV21-1. TRBV21-1 is termed a pseudogene. CDR3 size: 13 residues. CDR3 sequence: CASSKVLSETQYF. CDR3 sequence (DNA): TGTGCCAGCAGCAAAGTTCTATCGGAGACCCAGTACTTC.

The chain uses TRBV20-1 and TRBJ2-1, with 8 bases fitting TRBD2. The V gene end was trimmed by 3 bases and the J gene end by 4 bases; junction bases not matched to a gene: 14. This CDR3 is built from 17 residues. Germline values: CDR1 DFQATT, CDR2 SNEGSKA (reference sequence). The CDR3 protein is CSASPRRLSGGYNEQFF. In nucleotides, the CDR3 is TGCAGTGCTAGTCCCCGACGACTAAGCGGGGGTTACAATGAGCAGTTCTTC.

J is TRBJ2-4 and V is TRBV6-5, with 7 bases fitting TRBD1. CDR1 and CDR2 (germline): MNHEY, SVGAGI. CDR3 length: 14 amino acids. After removal of 2 bases from V and 6 bases from J, the junction contained 4 bases not matched to a gene. The CDR3 bases are TGTGCCAGCAGTTACGGGGGACAGTTAAACATTCAGTACTTC. This gives the protein CASSYGGQLNIQYF.

The chain links TRBV7-9 to TRBJ2-3; no firm D call. V was pared by 5 bases and J by 0 bases, with 12 bases between. Germline V lookup: CDR1 SEHNR, CDR2 FQNEAQ (reference sequence). This CDR3 contains 15 residues. CDR3 sequence (DNA): TGTGCCAGCAGCCCATTGGGCCTTAGCACAGATACGCAGTATTTT. This sequence encodes CASSPLGLSTDTQYF.

In its sample, this clonotype was seen a few times. V usage is TRBV6-5 and J usage is TRBJ2-1; no reliable D call. Germline values: CDR1 MNHEY, CDR2 SVGAGI. The V end was cut by 4 bases, the J end by 9 bases, with 10 bases between. The CDR3 has 12 amino acids. In nucleotides, the CDR3 is TGTGCCAGCAGTTTTTTGTTTGGTGAGCAGTTCTTC. Its translation is CASSFLFGEQFF.

The chain combines TRBV10-1 with TRBJ2-7, with 7 bases lining up with TRBD2. The CDR3 contains 12 residues. Germline-derived CDR1 and CDR2 are WNHNN and SYGVQD (reference sequence). J was trimmed by 5 bases and V by 9 bases; bases with no gene match: 7. Written as DNA, the CDR3 is TGCGCCAGAAGGGACTATTTTAACGAGCAGTACGTC. Translating gives CARRDYFNEQYV.

The gene calls are TRBV20-1 and TRBJ1-5; D not resolved. Germline V gives CDR1 DFQATT, CDR2 SNEGSKA (reference sequence). The CDR3 is made up of 14 amino acids. V lost 6 bases and J 2 bases, leaving 14 bases between the germline ends. The DNA for the CDR3 is TGCAGTGCGCCGGACCCTGGGGGCAATCAGCCCCAGCATTTT. It yields the protein CSAPDPGGNQPQHF.

The chain has TRBV3-1 and TRBJ2-1, with D hard to call. V shed 0 bases and J shed 11 bases, with 23 bases lying between them. Germline loops: CDR1 LGHDT, CDR2 YNNKEL (reference sequence). This CDR3 comprises 17 residues. The CDR3, as DNA: TGTGCCAGCAGCCAAGATGGATTAACCGACGCTTTCGATCAGCAGTTCTTC. Translation gives CASSQDGLTDAFDQQFF.

The chain recombines TRBV18 with TRBJ2-1; the D is unclear. V was clipped by 0 bases and J by 1 base, with 10 bases between them. The CDR3 is 16 residues long. The germline gives CDR1 KGHSH, CDR2 LQKENI. CDR3 amino acids: CASSPPNSPSYNEQFF. CDR3 DNA sequence: TGTGCCAGCTCACCACCGAATAGCCCATCCTACAATGAGCAGTTCTTC.